These 10 T cell receptor beta chains share one sample of origin, sequenced in a study of identical twins (dated by TCRdb to the mid-2010s). The method was 5' RACE. The data were produced on an Illumina HiSeq 2000. TCRdb cleaned the public reads at Q25 with fastp, built clones with MiXCR and kept in-frame beta chains. Merged by CDR3 protein, the rows form single entries marked with the most common genes and DNA. The sample table contains some 1,600,000 distinct CDR3 sequences; only one count was recorded for about 30% of them. Approximately 0.29% of the sample lies in the top ten. Sequences were obtained from cord blood. The receptors here all came from a newborn girl in good health.

The table lists this clonotype with many counts. This chain connects TRBV29-1 to TRBJ2-3, with D unclear. Germline V gives CDR1 SQVTM, CDR2 ANQGSEA. V was shortened by 6 bases and J by 2 bases, with 6 bases between the two germline ends. There are 11 residues in the CDR3. The CDR3 DNA sequence: TGCAGCGTCGTTATCACAGATACGCAGTATTTT. Encoded protein: CSVVITDTQYF.

This rearrangement joins TRBV2 to TRBJ1-1; perhaps TRBD1 as D (5 bases). This CDR3 comprises 18 residues. Germline assignment: CDR1 SNHLY and CDR2 FYNNEI. Trimming took 4 bases from V and 3 from J, leaving 24 bases between them. The CDR3 region has the DNA TGTGCCAGCAGTGTTCCCATTATACGGACAAGGGAGGACACTGAAGCTTTCTTT. The encoded protein is CASSVPIIRTREDTEAFF.

The chain recombines TRBV2 with TRBJ2-1; 13 bases fit TRBD2. Germline V CDR1 and CDR2: SNHLY, FYNNEI. CDR3 length: 14 residues. J lost 5 bases, V lost 8 bases, and 3 bases had no gene match. CDR3 bases: TGTGCCAGCCTGGGACTAGCGGGGAACAATGAGCAGTTCTTC. This encodes CASLGLAGNNEQFF.

The rearrangement links TRBV4-2 to TRBJ2-3; D unresolved. The CDR3 length is 16 residues. Looked up from germline, CDR1 is LGHNA and CDR2 is YNFKEQ. Trimming pared 0 bases from V and 1 base from J, leaving 11 bases between. This CDR3 is CASSQDRAVRTDTQYF. In nucleotides, the CDR3 is TGTGCCAGCAGCCAAGATCGGGCGGTGCGCACAGATACGCAGTATTTT.

This chain links TRBV5-1 with TRBJ1-1, with 10 nucleotides matching TRBD1. J lost 1 base, V lost 2 bases, and 11 bases had no gene match. The CDR3 totals 18 residues. CDR1 and CDR2 (germline): SGHRS, YFSETQ. CDR3 in amino acids: CASSLVPGQGRGNTEAFF. The DNA of the CDR3 is TGCGCCAGCAGCTTAGTCCCGGGACAGGGGAGGGGGAACACTGAAGCTTTCTTT.

This rearrangement joins TRBV20-1 to TRBJ1-3, with no clear D. There are 12 residues in the CDR3. Germline V gene data show CDR1 as DFQATT and CDR2 as SNEGSKA (reference sequence). The V and J ends lost 7 bases and 0 bases respectively, with 7 bases between them. CDR3 coding DNA: TGCAGTGTAGTGAACTCTGGAAACACCATATATTTT. It specifies CSVVNSGNTIYF.

This clonotype has a handful of counts. One junction end disagrees with the germline gene, perhaps due to a read error. The chain's CDR3 is CASSPAAGWDNEQFF. The CDR3 DNA reads as TGTGCTAGCAGCCCCGCTGCGGGATGGGACAATGAGCAGTTCTTC. V and J are TRBV7-7 and TRBJ2-1; D may be TRBD2 (6 bases). This CDR3 has 15 residues. Looked up from germline, CDR1 is SSHAT and CDR2 is FNYEAQ (reference sequence).

The V gene is TRBV6-1, the J gene TRBJ1-2, with D possibly matching TRBD1 (5 bases). From germline, CDR1 is MNHNS and CDR2 SASEGT. This CDR3 spans 16 amino acids. Trimming pared 2 bases from V and 7 bases from J, leaving 20 bases between. The CDR3, as DNA: TGTGCCAGCAGTGAACGTACCCTCAGGGTTGGTCGTGGCTACACCTTC. This codes for CASSERTLRVGRGYTF.

This clonotype was picked up a small number of times. V is TRBV4-2 and J is TRBJ1-1, with D uncertain. With 1 base removed from V and 4 bases from J, the gap between germline ends came to 7 bases. CDR3 length: 13 residues. Germline V gene sequence: CDR1 LGHNA, CDR2 YNFKEQ. Here the CDR3 reads CASSQGLRTEAFF. The CDR3 nucleotides read TGTGCCAGCAGCCAAGGACTCCGCACTGAAGCTTTCTTT.

This clonotype was detected only a few times. The chain combines TRBV6-1 with TRBJ1-2; the match to TRBD1 covers 10 bases. The CDR3 extends over 16 amino acids. In germline, CDR1 is MNHNS, CDR2 SASEGT. V was clipped by 4 bases and J by 5 bases; unmatched bases: 10. Here the CDR3 DNA reads TGTGCCAGCAGTGTTTATCCGGGACAGGGGAAGTATGGCTACACCTTC. This sequence encodes CASSVYPGQGKYGYTF.